These 26 T cell receptor beta chains were sequenced from one sample in a study of blood T cell repertoires in COVID-19. The assay was immunoSEQ multiplex PCR, and TCRdb's table has in-frame clones only and misses some. The sample carries 150,000 to 200,000 clones, almost 80% recorded once. The specimen was PBMCs or T cells enriched from blood (not recorded which). All receptors come from a woman between 45 and 65 years old who had recovered from COVID-19.

The chain joins TRBV19 to TRBJ1-3; TRBD1 is a possible D gene (6 bases). In germline, CDR1 is LNHDA, CDR2 SQIVND (reference sequence). V lost 7 bases, J lost 2 bases, and 15 bases lay in between. The CDR3 loop spans 15 amino acids. CDR3 nucleotide sequence: TGTGCCAGTAAGAAAACCGGGACACCTGGAAACACCATATATTTT. It is translated as CASKKTGTPGNTIYF.

This chain connects TRBV7-9 to TRBJ1-2; TRBD1 agrees at 9 bases. CDR3 length: 15 amino acids. Trimming removed 7 bases from V and 4 bases from J; junction bases left unmatched: 10. Germline loops: CDR1 SEHNR, CDR2 FQNEAQ (reference sequence). CDR3 coding DNA: TGTGCCAGCACCCACTTCCTGGACAGGGGCTATGGCTACACCTTC. Protein: CASTHFLDRGYGYTF.

The chain joins TRBV18 to TRBJ2-3, with 9 positions matching TRBD2. The germline V gene encodes CDR1 KGHSH and CDR2 LQKENI. V lost 2 bases and J lost 0; bases outside the gene matches: 6. CDR3 size: 17 residues. The CDR3 spells CASSPFTSGRSTDTQYF. The CDR3 DNA reads as TGTGCCAGCTCACCATTCACTAGCGGGCGGAGCACAGATACGCAGTATTTT.

This rearrangement joins TRBV5-5 to TRBJ2-7; 12 bases are shared with TRBD1. CDR3 length: 20 amino acids. Germline assignment: CDR1 SGHKS and CDR2 YYEKEE (reference sequence). V was clipped by 5 bases and J by 3 bases; unmatched bases: 21. The CDR3 loop is CASSKVLVQGQGARSYEQYF. In DNA form, the CDR3 reads TGTGCCAGCAGTAAGGTTCTTGTCCAGGGACAGGGGGCGCGGAGCTACGAGCAGTACTTC. Variable domain in full (rest from reference TRBV5-5 and TRBJ2-7): DAGVTQSPTHLIKTRGQQVTLRCSPISGHKSVSWYQQVLGQGPQFIFQYYEKEERGRGNFPDRFSARQFPNYSSELNVNALLLGDSALYLCASSKVLVQGQGARSYEQYFGPGTRLTVT.

The rearrangement uses TRBV27 and TRBJ1-5; D is possibly TRBD1 (6 bases). The CDR3 extends over 13 amino acids. V was trimmed by 6 bases and J by 6 bases, leaving 12 bases between them. CDR1 is MNHEY and CDR2 is SMNVEV in the germline V gene (reference sequence). The CDR3 nucleotides read TGTGCCAGCAGCCACAGGGAAGGTCAGCCCCAGCATTTT. This translates into CASSHREGQPQHF.

This chain links TRBV7-8 with TRBJ1-3; TRBD1 aligns across 8 bases. Looked up from germline, CDR1 is SGHVS and CDR2 is FQNEAQ. The CDR3 is 15 amino acids. V was pared by 4 bases and J by 3 bases, with 5 bases of the junction left unmatched. Here the CDR3 DNA reads TGTGCCAGCAGCTCTGACAGGGGTGTTGGAAACACCATATATTTT. Protein sequence: CASSSDRGVGNTIYF. Looking up the rest from reference TRBV7-8 and TRBJ1-3 gives the full variable domain: GAGVSQSPRYKVAKRGQDVALRCDPISGHVSLFWYQQALGQGPEFLTYFQNEAQLDKSGLPSDRFFAERPEGSVSTLKIQRTQQEDSAVYLCASSSDRGVGNTIYFGEGSWLTVV.

V gene TRBV28 combines with J gene TRBJ2-1; the D gene is possibly TRBD1 (5 bases). Looked up from germline, CDR1 is MDHEN and CDR2 is SYDVKM. The V end was cut by 5 bases, the J end by 8 bases, with 19 bases between. The CDR3 totals 15 residues. DNA for the CDR3: TGTGCCAGCAGTCTAGTGACAGACGGCATTGATGAGCAGTTCTTC. Amino acids: CASSLVTDGIDEQFF.

The V call is TRBV7-2, the J call TRBJ2-2; D is perhaps TRBD2 (5 bases). The V gene lost 3 bases and the J gene lost 2 bases, with 10 bases spanning the gap. Per the germline V gene, CDR1 is SGHTA and CDR2 is FQGNSA. This CDR3 comprises 15 residues. CDR3 bases: TGTGCCAGCAGCTTGGACTCCCCAAACACCGGGGAGCTGTTTTTT. Residues: CASSLDSPNTGELFF.

This chain uses TRBV28 with TRBJ1-1; no clear D gene. The CDR3 loop spans 14 amino acids. V was shortened by 4 bases and J by 9 bases, with 18 bases between the two germline ends. Germline CDR1 and CDR2: MDHEN and SYDVKM. The CDR3 region is CASSYGVLARKAFF. The CDR3 coding sequence is TGTGCCAGCAGTTACGGGGTCCTCGCAAGAAAAGCTTTCTTT.

This clone was recorded a few times. The rearrangement links TRBV11-2 to TRBJ2-2, with D tentatively TRBD2 (6 bases). The V and J ends lost 3 bases and 4 bases respectively, with 18 bases between them. Germline V gene sequence: CDR1 SGHAT, CDR2 FQNNGV. The CDR3 spans 17 residues. The CDR3 DNA reads as TGTGCCAGCAGCTTCCACCTAGGAGGGGTACGCACCGGGGAGCTGTTTTTT. Amino acid sequence: CASSFHLGGVRTGELFF. Full variable domain (remainder filled in from reference TRBV11-2 and TRBJ2-2): EAGVAQSPRYKIIEKRQSVAFWCNPISGHATLYWYQQILGQGPKLLIQFQNNGVVDDSQLPKDRFSAERLKGVDSTLKIQPAKLEDSAVYLCASSFHLGGVRTGELFFGEGSRLTVL.

This clone was seen just once. V and J are TRBV6-1 and TRBJ1-2; no clear D gene. The CDR3 is made up of 11 amino acids. Germline loops: CDR1 MNHNS, CDR2 SASEGT. With 5 bases removed from V and 7 bases from J, the gap between germline ends came to 8 bases. CDR3: CASSNEGGYTF. As DNA, the CDR3 is TGTGCCAGCAGTAACGAGGGTGGCTACACCTTC.

The J gene is TRBJ2-7, the V gene TRBV11-2; 10 bases match TRBD2. Trimming cost V 6 bases and J 7 bases; bases outside gene matches: 9. CDR1 is SGHAT, CDR2 FQNNGV, per germline. The CDR3 length is 14 residues. The CDR3 DNA sequence: TGTGCCAGCAGTCCATCACTAGCGGGAATGGAGCAGTACTTC. Protein: CASSPSLAGMEQYF.

The chain recombines TRBV5-1 with TRBJ1-1, with D unresolved. Trimming took 4 bases from V and 5 from J, leaving 15 bases between them. This CDR3 is 14 amino acids long. Per the germline V gene, CDR1 is SGHRS and CDR2 is YFSETQ. The CDR3 loop reads CASSVVGGETEAFF. Written as DNA, the CDR3 is TGCGCCAGCAGCGTTGTCGGTGGAGAAACTGAAGCTTTCTTT.

The chain couples TRBV5-1 to TRBJ2-2; 8 bases map to TRBD1. V trimming: 2 bases; J trimming: 4 bases; junction bases outside the gene matches: 4. This CDR3 has 15 amino acids. Germline V gene sequence: CDR1 SGHRS, CDR2 YFSETQ. CDR3 amino acids: CASSFGQGATGELFF. As DNA, the CDR3 is TGCGCCAGCAGCTTCGGACAGGGAGCCACCGGGGAGCTGTTTTTT. Full variable domain (remainder filled in from reference TRBV5-1 and TRBJ2-2): KAGVTQTPRYLIKTRGQQVTLSCSPISGHRSVSWYQQTPGQGLQFLFEYFSETQRNKGNFPGRFSGRQFSNSRSEMNVSTLELGDSALYLCASSFGQGATGELFFGEGSRLTVL.

This clone has a count of ten or more. The chain employs TRBV9 and TRBJ2-7; 7 nucleotides align to TRBD1. The CDR3 is 16 residues long. Germline trimming cut 3 bases from V and 5 bases from J; bases unmatched to any gene: 14. Per the germline V gene, CDR1 is SGDLS and CDR2 is YYNGEE. The CDR3 loop is CASSANWTGSFHEQYF. CDR3 DNA: TGTGCCAGCAGCGCGAATTGGACAGGCTCTTTCCACGAGCAGTACTTC.

This clone was picked up a small number of times. In DNA form, the CDR3 reads TGTGCCAGCAGTTTATGGGCCCGAGCAGGGACAACTACCCCGACAAGCACAGATACGCAGTATTTT. Amino acid sequence: CASSLWARAGTTTPTSTDTQYF. The chain couples TRBV27 to TRBJ2-3; D possibly corresponds to TRBD1 (6 bases). The germline gives CDR1 MNHEY, CDR2 SMNVEV (reference sequence). Trimming stripped 1 base from V and 0 bases from J, with 29 bases between. The CDR3 length is 22 residues.

V usage is TRBV19 and J usage is TRBJ1-3; a possible D gene is TRBD1 (5 bases). The CDR3 contains 13 residues. Between the trimmed V and J ends, which lost 7 bases and 2 bases, there was a span of 9 bases. Germline CDR1 reads LNHDA; CDR2 reads SQIVND (reference sequence). CDR3 DNA: TGTGCCAGTACGGAGACAGCTGGAAACACCATATATTTT. It codes for CASTETAGNTIYF.

At least ten counts were recorded for this clone. The J gene is TRBJ1-2, the V gene TRBV7-3; 7 nucleotides line up with TRBD1. From germline, CDR1 is SGHTA and CDR2 FQGTGA. The CDR3 runs to 15 residues. V shed 0 bases and J 6 bases; nucleotides not matched to a gene: 7. The CDR3 reads CASSLTGGQLDGYTF. CDR3 DNA: TGTGCCAGCAGCTTAACAGGGGGCCAATTGGATGGCTACACCTTC.

The chain is built from TRBV7-3 and TRBJ2-3; 9 nucleotides align to TRBD2. Trimming took 0 bases from V and 4 from J; bases not matched to a gene: 8. Germline loops: CDR1 SGHTA, CDR2 FQGTGA. The CDR3 extends over 17 amino acids. The CDR3 sequence is CASSLTGRGRAADTQYF. For the CDR3, the DNA is TGTGCCAGCAGCTTAACTGGTCGCGGGAGGGCGGCAGATACGCAGTATTTT.

This rearrangement joins TRBV28 to TRBJ1-4; 8 nucleotides align to TRBD1. J lost 8 bases, V lost 5 bases, and 7 bases had no gene match. The CDR3 consists of 14 residues. Germline lookup yields CDR1 MDHEN and CDR2 SYDVKM. The CDR3, as DNA: TGTGCCAGCAGTGACGACAGGGGAGGAGAAAAACTGTTTTTT. This encodes CASSDDRGGEKLFF.

This chain joins TRBV11-2 and TRBJ2-1; 8 nucleotides match TRBD2. The germline CDR1 and CDR2 sequences are SGHAT and FQNNGV. V trimming: 7 bases; J trimming: 4 bases; junction bases outside the gene matches: 9. There are 15 residues in the CDR3. DNA for the CDR3: TGTGCCAGCACCCCTTCGGGAGGGCCTTACAATGAGCAGTTCTTC. It specifies CASTPSGGPYNEQFF.

The chain couples TRBV19 to TRBJ1-4; TRBD1 agrees at 9 bases. J gave up 7 bases and V 10 bases, and 13 bases lay outside the gene matches. Germline CDR1 LNHDA, CDR2 SQIVND (reference sequence). This CDR3 is built from 15 residues. CDR3 loop: CATSPGTGSSEKLFF. The CDR3 nucleotides are TGTGCCACCAGTCCCGGGACAGGGTCGAGTGAAAAACTGTTTTTT. The whole variable domain, filled in from reference TRBV19 and TRBJ1-4, reads DGGITQSPKYLFRKEGQNVTLSCEQNLNHDAMYWYRQDPGQGLRLIYYSQIVNDFQKGDIAEGYSVSREKKESFPLTVTSAQKNPTAFYLCATSPGTGSSEKLFFGSGTQLSVL.

The gene calls are TRBV6-5 and TRBJ2-1; D is unresolved. CDR1 is MNHEY, CDR2 SVGAGI, per germline. This CDR3 is 14 amino acids long. V lost 2 bases and J lost 7, with 12 bases in between. The CDR3: CASSYSSTNNEQFF. The CDR3 bases are TGTGCCAGCAGTTACAGTAGTACCAATAATGAGCAGTTCTTC.

This clone showed up just once. This rearrangement joins TRBV18 to TRBJ1-4; TRBD1 might be the D (6 bases). V gave up 6 bases and J gave up 7 bases, with 12 bases separating them. The V gene's germline CDR1 is KGHSH and CDR2 LQKENI. This CDR3 spans 13 amino acids. Here the CDR3 reads CASSPGQLEKLFF. The CDR3 DNA follows: TGTGCCAGCTCGCCCGGACAGCTTGAAAAACTGTTTTTT.

The chain couples TRBV4-2 to TRBJ2-2; 7 bases are shared with TRBD2. V dropped 4 bases and J dropped 3; count of bases not matched to a gene: 14. Germline CDR1 reads LGHNA; CDR2 reads YNFKEQ. This CDR3 is 18 amino acids long. The CDR3 sequence: CASSPVSWSGGDTGELFF. CDR3 in DNA: TGTGCCAGCAGCCCAGTATCGTGGTCGGGAGGTGACACCGGGGAGCTGTTTTTT.

This clone has just one count. This chain connects TRBV28 to TRBJ2-7; 8 bases are a match to TRBD2. CDR1 MDHEN and CDR2 SYDVKM come from the germline V gene. The CDR3 loop spans 12 amino acids. V was clipped by 5 bases and J by 5 bases; unmatched bases: 2. The CDR3 DNA reads as TGTGCCAGCAGTCTACTAGCGGACGAGCAGTACTTC. As protein: CASSLLADEQYF.